Following are 23 T cell receptor beta chains from one sample sequenced in a study of long-term antiretroviral therapy in people with HIV. Survey level was the resolution at which the v3.0 immunoSEQ assay ran. Measured with immunoSEQ multiplex PCR; TCRdb has only the in-frame clones, and not every one. The sample holds some 31,000 clones; about 95% are singletons and the top ten take around 7.4%. The sequences come from unsorted PBMCs, collected 5.3 years after starting antiretroviral therapy. These receptors all stem from a young man with HIV.

This clone was counted once. This chain connects TRBV5-1 to TRBJ2-7, with 7 bases matching TRBD2. This CDR3 is built from 16 residues. Per the germline V gene, CDR1 is SGHRS and CDR2 is YFSETQ. V trimming: 0 bases; J trimming: 1 base; junction bases outside the gene matches: 7. Here the CDR3 DNA reads TGCGCCAGCAGCTTGGGCCTAGCGGACGTTTCCTACGAGCAGTACTTC. Residues: CASSLGLADVSYEQYF.

The genes are TRBV2 and TRBJ2-7; 8 bases align to TRBD2. The length of the CDR3 is 14 residues. The germline CDR1 and CDR2 sequences are SNHLY and FYNNEI. The trim removed 7 bases at V and 4 bases at J, leaving 9 bases unmatched. Here the CDR3 reads CASIKSGGTYEQYF. CDR3 nucleotides: TGTGCCAGCATAAAGTCGGGGGGGACGTACGAGCAGTACTTC.

The chain recombines TRBV10-3 with TRBJ2-7, with a possible D match to TRBD1 (5 bases). The CDR3 sequence is 12 residues long. Trimming pared 4 bases from V and 3 bases from J, leaving 7 bases between. CDR1 and CDR2 from the germline V gene are ENHRY and SYGVKD. This CDR3 reads CAISGQGYEQYF. The CDR3, as DNA: TGTGCCATCAGTGGCCAGGGCTACGAGCAGTACTTC.

This clone was seen a single time. The chain joins TRBV7-2 to TRBJ2-2; D gene uncertain. Trimming shortened V by 2 bases and J by 2 bases, and 6 bases separated the two germline ends. The germline CDR1 and CDR2 sequences are SGHTA and FQGNSA. The CDR3 covers 14 residues. CDR3: CASSLSENTGELFF. In DNA form, the CDR3 reads TGTGCCAGCAGCTTATCCGAAAACACCGGGGAGCTGTTTTTT.

The chain couples TRBV6-6 to TRBJ2-7; D is uncertain. Germline CDR1 MNHNY, CDR2 SVGAGI (reference sequence). V shed 5 bases and J shed 6 bases, with 8 bases lying between them. The CDR3 loop spans 11 amino acids. The CDR3 coding sequence is TGTGCCAGCAGTCCTCTACGCGAGCAGTACTTC. Residues: CASSPLREQYF.

The chain uses TRBV5-1 and TRBJ2-7; a possible D gene is TRBD1 (6 bases). Germline CDR1 is SGHRS and CDR2 is YFSETQ. The CDR3 is 16 amino acids. Trimming stripped 3 bases from V and 1 base from J, with 17 bases between. The CDR3 region is CASSSEPGTLSYEQYF. In DNA, the CDR3 is TGCGCCAGCAGCTCCGAACCCGGGACACTGTCCTACGAGCAGTACTTC.

The sample holds one count of this clone. The V and J genes are TRBV6-1 and TRBJ2-5; the D gene is possibly TRBD2 (7 bases). This CDR3 is built from 18 residues. Per the germline V gene, CDR1 is MNHNS and CDR2 is SASEGT. The V gene lost 4 bases and the J gene lost 3 bases, with 24 bases spanning the gap. The CDR3, as DNA: TGTGCCAGCAGTGGGGGGAGGGGGTCGGGACGAGTAAAAGAGACCCAGTACTTC. Protein: CASSGGRGSGRVKETQYF.

The chain recombines TRBV7-9 with TRBJ2-3; the match to TRBD1 covers 7 bases. V was pared by 1 base and J by 1 base, with 5 bases of the junction left unmatched. Germline CDR1 and CDR2: SEHNR and FQNEAQ (reference sequence). The CDR3 is made up of 16 amino acids. In DNA form, the CDR3 reads TGTGCCAGCAGCTTAGAGAGACAGGGCCGCACAGATACGCAGTATTTT. Translated, it gives CASSLERQGRTDTQYF.

CDR3 sequence: CAISDLRTSADTQYF. The CDR3 bases are TGTGCCATCAGTGATCTACGGACTAGCGCAGATACGCAGTATTTT. The J gene is TRBJ2-3, the V gene TRBV10-3; 9 nucleotides agree with TRBD2. Unmatched junction bases numbered 5, after V lost 3 bases and J lost 4 bases. The CDR3 runs to 15 residues. Germline assignment: CDR1 ENHRY and CDR2 SYGVKD.

The J gene is TRBJ2-3, the V gene TRBV30, with a possible D match to TRBD1 (6 bases). The CDR3 sequence is 16 residues long. V gave up 3 bases and J gave up 1 base, with 17 bases separating them. CDR1 and CDR2 (germline): GTSNPN, SVGIG (reference sequence). The CDR3 here is CAWRIQGYVGTDTQYF. The DNA for the CDR3 is TGTGCCTGGAGGATACAGGGATATGTGGGCACAGATACGCAGTATTTT.

This chain links TRBV6-1 with TRBJ2-1; 7 bases are shared with TRBD2. Germline CDR1 reads MNHNS; CDR2 reads SASEGT. Germline trimming cut 6 bases from V and 6 bases from J; bases unmatched to any gene: 8. The CDR3 runs to 14 residues. CDR3 residues: CASRRREGINEQFF. CDR3 DNA sequence: TGTGCCAGCAGACGAAGGGAGGGTATCAATGAGCAGTTCTTC.

The CDR3 coding sequence is TGTGCCATCAGTGAGTGGCTAGCGGGGGGAAATTCCTACGAGCAGTACTTC. Amino acid sequence: CAISEWLAGGNSYEQYF. The chain employs TRBV10-3 and TRBJ2-7; 11 bases fit TRBD2. Germline loops: CDR1 ENHRY, CDR2 SYGVKD. CDR3 length: 17 residues. V shed 1 base and J 1 base; nucleotides not matched to a gene: 6.

The chain is built from TRBV4-3 and TRBJ1-2, with 7 bases lining up with TRBD1. Per germline, CDR1 LGHNA and CDR2 YSLEER. The V and J ends lost 1 base and 4 bases, in that order; junction bases with no gene match: 9. The CDR3 is made up of 16 amino acids. For the CDR3, the DNA is TGCGCCAGCAGCCAAGGAAGTAGGGGGCAAGGCTATGGCTACACCTTC. Translating it yields CASSQGSRGQGYGYTF.

The V call is TRBV25-1, the J call TRBJ2-1; no clear D gene. The CDR3 extends over 15 amino acids. CDR1 MGHDK and CDR2 SYGVNS come from the germline V gene. V was trimmed by 3 bases and J by 0 bases, leaving 9 bases between them. CDR3 in amino acids: CASSDGISSYNEQFF. Written as DNA, the CDR3 is TGTGCCAGCAGTGATGGTATTAGCTCCTACAATGAGCAGTTCTTC. The complete variable domain, with remaining parts taken from reference TRBV25-1 and TRBJ2-1, reads EADIYQTPRYLVIGTGKKITLECSQTMGHDKMYWYQQDPGMELHLIHYSYGVNSTEKGDLSSESTVSRIRTEHFPLTLESARPSHTSQYLCASSDGISSYNEQFFGPGTRLTVL.

The chain uses TRBV6-5 and TRBJ2-1; D remains unclear. V was pared by 6 bases and J by 5 bases, with 17 bases between. This CDR3 is built from 15 residues. Germline V gives CDR1 MNHEY, CDR2 SVGAGI. CDR3 loop: CASSPGLGSHNEQFF. CDR3 sequence (DNA): TGTGCCAGCAGCCCGGGTCTAGGGTCCCACAATGAGCAGTTCTTC.

The gene calls are TRBV18 and TRBJ2-1, with TRBD1 matching 10 bases. CDR3 length: 16 amino acids. V shed 0 bases and J 7 bases; nucleotides not matched to a gene: 6. Germline V CDR1 and CDR2: KGHSH, LQKENI. The CDR3 here is CASSPPVGQGDNEQFF. CDR3 DNA sequence: TGTGCCAGCTCACCACCGGTCGGACAGGGGGATAATGAGCAGTTCTTC.

The CDR3 nucleotides read TGTGCCAGCTCACCACCAGGCAGGGGTGGCACAGATACGCAGTATTTT. This sequence encodes CASSPPGRGGTDTQYF. The chain has TRBV18 and TRBJ2-3, with D possibly TRBD1 on 6 matching bases. Trimming stripped 0 bases from V and 1 base from J, with 11 bases between. CDR3 length: 16 amino acids. Germline V gives CDR1 KGHSH, CDR2 LQKENI.

The rearrangement uses TRBV4-1 and TRBJ2-1, with TRBD1 identical over 9 bases. The length of the CDR3 is 16 residues. Germline V CDR1 and CDR2: MGHRA, YSYEKL. J gave up 6 bases and V 1 base, and 7 bases lay outside the gene matches. CDR3 sequence: CASSQVPTGGSNEQFF. The CDR3 DNA reads as TGCGCCAGCAGCCAAGTCCCGACAGGGGGGAGCAATGAGCAGTTCTTC.

The rearrangement uses TRBV19 and TRBJ2-7, with 7 bases fitting TRBD1. This CDR3 is 13 amino acids long. With 3 bases clipped from V and 2 bases from J, the junction kept 1 base outside the gene matches. Germline-derived CDR1 and CDR2 are LNHDA and SQIVND (reference sequence). DNA of the CDR3: TGTGCCAGTAGTATCCAGGGGGCCTACGAGCAGTACTTC. As protein: CASSIQGAYEQYF. Complete variable domain (other parts from reference TRBV19 and TRBJ2-7): DGGITQSPKYLFRKEGQNVTLSCEQNLNHDAMYWYRQDPGQGLRLIYYSQIVNDFQKGDIAEGYSVSREKKESFPLTVTSAQKNPTAFYLCASSIQGAYEQYFGPGTRLTVT.

This chain uses TRBV5-1 with TRBJ1-1; no definite D call. V dropped 4 bases and J dropped 1 base, with 11 bases sitting between them. The CDR3 contains 14 residues. Germline V lookup: CDR1 SGHRS, CDR2 YFSETQ. The CDR3 DNA follows: TGCGCCAGCAGCCCAGACACCCGGAACACTGAAGCTTTCTTT. Translating it yields CASSPDTRNTEAFF.

This rearrangement joins TRBV6-6 to TRBJ1-2; 8 bases line up with TRBD1. Germline assignment: CDR1 MNHNY and CDR2 SVGAGI (reference sequence). CDR3 length: 14 residues. V shed 6 bases, J shed 7 bases, and the junction held 10 bases outside the gene matches. CDR3 region: CASSLDRGSGGYTF. In nucleotides, the CDR3 is TGTGCCAGCAGCCTTGACAGGGGCTCGGGTGGCTACACCTTC.

The chain recombines TRBV6-1 with TRBJ1-2; 9 positions agree with TRBD1. The CDR3 has 15 amino acids. Trimming removed 2 bases from V and 4 bases from J; junction bases left unmatched: 5. Germline V gene lookup returns CDR1 MNHNS and CDR2 SASEGT. CDR3 coding DNA: TGTGCCAGCAGTGAAAAGGGACAGGGCAGCTATGGCTACACCTTC. Translation gives CASSEKGQGSYGYTF.

V gene TRBV30 combines with J gene TRBJ2-2; the D gene is possibly TRBD1 (5 bases). CDR1 is GTSNPN, CDR2 SVGIG, per germline (reference sequence). The CDR3 spans 16 residues. V lost 0 bases and J 2 bases, leaving 13 bases between the germline ends. In DNA, the CDR3 is TGTGCCTGGAGTGTATGGGCGACAGAAAACACCGGGGAGCTGTTTTTT. Translating gives CAWSVWATENTGELFF.